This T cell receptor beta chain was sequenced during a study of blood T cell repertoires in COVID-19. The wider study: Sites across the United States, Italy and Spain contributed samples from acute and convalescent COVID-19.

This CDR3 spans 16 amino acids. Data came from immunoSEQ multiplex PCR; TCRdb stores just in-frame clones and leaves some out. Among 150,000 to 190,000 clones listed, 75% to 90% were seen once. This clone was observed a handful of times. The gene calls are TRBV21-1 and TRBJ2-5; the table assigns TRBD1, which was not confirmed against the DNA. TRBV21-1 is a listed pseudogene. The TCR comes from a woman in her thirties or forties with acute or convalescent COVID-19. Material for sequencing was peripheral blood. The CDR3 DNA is TGTGCCAGCAGCAAGCCCCGGGACAGCAACCAAGAGACCCAGTACTTC. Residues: CASSKPRDSNQETQYF.